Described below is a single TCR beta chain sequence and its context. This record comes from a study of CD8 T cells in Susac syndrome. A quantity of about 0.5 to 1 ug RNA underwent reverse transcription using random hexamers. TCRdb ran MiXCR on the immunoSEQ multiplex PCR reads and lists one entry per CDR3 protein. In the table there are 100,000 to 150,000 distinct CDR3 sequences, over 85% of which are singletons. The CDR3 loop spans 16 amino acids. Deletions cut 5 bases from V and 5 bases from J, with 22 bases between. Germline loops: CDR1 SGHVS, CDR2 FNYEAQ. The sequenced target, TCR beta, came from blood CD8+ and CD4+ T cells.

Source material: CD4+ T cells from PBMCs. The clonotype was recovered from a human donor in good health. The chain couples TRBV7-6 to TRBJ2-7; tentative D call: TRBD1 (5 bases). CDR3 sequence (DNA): TGTGCCAGCAGCCGCAACCCAGGGTACATCCCCCACGAGCAGTACTTC. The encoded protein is CASSRNPGYIPHEQYF.